This T cell receptor (beta chain) was found in a study of T cell repertoires in cytomegalovirus infection. TCRdb itself ran the reads through MiXCR, one entry per CDR3 protein. The sample carries around 350,000 distinct CDR3 sequences, around 18% recorded once. This CDR3 has 13 amino acids. Trimming pared 8 bases from V and 6 bases from J, leaving 16 bases between. Germline-derived CDR1 and CDR2 are SNHLY and FYNNEI. The chain links TRBV2 to TRBJ2-5; D may be TRBD2 (6 bases). The sample taken for sequencing was PBMCs. This clonotype was sampled from a human donor in good health (CMV status not recorded). Some clones in this sample may be carry-over from other donors' samples. The CDR3 protein is CASESGGRQTQYF. In DNA, the CDR3 is TGTGCCAGCGAAAGTGGAGGGCGACAGACCCAGTACTTC.